A selection of T cell receptor beta chains follows, all from one sample in a study of T-cell memory formation after mild COVID-19. TCRdb reanalysed the 5' RACE reads using MiXCR and keeps one entry per CDR3 protein. The sample has nearly 250,000 distinct CDR3 sequences, about 16% seen once; the top ten hold 2% to 2.5%. The sequenced material came from PBMCs or a T cell subset sorted from them (not recorded which). These receptors all come from an adult woman who had mild COVID-19 (a few samples of this study predate the infection). Cell type and time point are not known. Each CDR3 is given without its conserved first and last residue.

>TRBJ2-1|TRBV5-1
ASRGGSSYNEQF
>TRBJ2-6|TRBV24-1
ATSDLNSGQAGANVLT
>TRBJ2-1|TRBV9
ASAERLAVNEQF
>TRBJ1-1|TRBV14
ASRLHQNTEAF
>TRBJ2-7|TRBV12-3/TRBV12-4
ASRRQGEPYEQY
>TRBJ2-1|TRBV13
ASSLAHLDPNNEQF
>TRBJ2-2|TRBV30
AWNRLTYTGELF
>TRBJ2-5|TRBV5-1
ASSGTGTSRETQY
>TRBJ2-7|TRBV27
ASSLAGVYEQY
>TRBJ2-1|TRBV30
ACGPIAGSYNEQF
>TRBJ2-3|TRBV7-2
ASSQEGLAGGDTQY
>TRBJ2-1|TRBV6-1
ASSEQGGSYNEQF
>TRBJ2-1|TRBV7-2
ASSLLGPTERHGEQF
>TRBJ2-2|TRBV7-6
ASSPRTLDTGELF
>TRBJ2-7|TRBV24-1
ATSDSNRVSEQY
>TRBJ2-3|TRBV18
ASSPQADTQY
>TRBJ1-5|TRBV28
ASSLLYQPQH
>TRBJ2-2|TRBV4-3
ASSQDWTGGGTGELF
>TRBJ1-2|TRBV20-1
SARAAGSTYGYT
>TRBJ2-5|TRBV4-3
ASSQRPFSGGLQETQY
>TRBJ2-1|TRBV18
ASSPPNGGLVYEQF